Listed below are T cell receptor beta chains from one sample, sequenced in a study of blood T cell repertoires in COVID-19. The method was immunoSEQ multiplex PCR; TCRdb's version includes in-frame clones alone and lacks a portion of them. The sample records under 90,000 clones, around nine tenths being singletons. Sequences were obtained from peripheral blood. Receptors were obtained from a man aged 70 or older with active or convalescent COVID-19. CDR3s include the opening cysteine and the closing phenylalanine or tryptophan. The D gene is left open where the match is weak. Clone sizes are given selectively: once, few, many, or a class where the clone is expanded.

>NA|TRBV19|TRBJ2-7|NA
TGTGCCAGTAAGCCGGGACCCGGGGGAGAGCAGTACTTC
CASKPGPGGEQYF
>TRBD2|TRBV12-5|TRBJ2-3|NA
TGTGCTAGTGGTTTGGTCCGAATAGCGGGGGGCGGGAGCACAGATACGCAGTATTTT
CASGLVRIAGGGSTDTQYF
>TRBD1|TRBV13|TRBJ1-2|NA
TGTGCCAGCAGCCCGGGACAGGGAGGCTATGGCTACACCTTC
CASSPGQGGYGYTF
>TRBD1|TRBV6-6|TRBJ1-3|NA
TGTGCCAGCAGCCCGACAGGGATCGGAAACACCATATATTTT
CASSPTGIGNTIYF
>TRBD2|TRBV11-3|TRBJ2-1|NA
TGTGCCAGCAGCCTACTTAGCGGGAGTGCCTACAATGAGCAGTTCTTC
CASSLLSGSAYNEQFF
>TRBD1|TRBV7-9|TRBJ1-3|few
TGTGCCAGCAGCTCACTGGGGCAGGGGGCAGTGGGAAACACCATATATTTT
CASSSLGQGAVGNTIYF
>NA|TRBV5-4|TRBJ1-3|NA
TGTGCCAGCACCAGGGACATCACGTCTGGGACCATATATTTT
CASTRDITSGTIYF
>NA|TRBV6-5|TRBJ1-2|NA
TGTGCCAGCAGTTACCAACAAACAGGGAGTTATGGCTACACCTTC
CASSYQQTGSYGYTF
>NA|TRBV7-8|TRBJ2-7|NA
TGTGCCAGCAGCCGGACAGCGCTCTACGAGCAGTACTTC
CASSRTALYEQYF
>TRBD1|TRBV12-5|TRBJ2-7|NA
TGTGCTAGTGGTTTGTGGGGACAGGGTCCCTACGAGCAGTACTTC
CASGLWGQGPYEQYF
>NA|TRBV25-1|TRBJ1-1|NA
TGTGCCAGCAGTGAACTAACAGTACACACTGAAGCTTTCTTT
CASSELTVHTEAFF
>NA|TRBV7-9|TRBJ1-5|NA
TGTGCCAGCAGCTTTGGGGGGGGCGGGCAGCCCCAGCATTTT
CASSFGGGGQPQHF
>TRBD1|TRBV5-1|TRBJ1-4|NA
TGCGCCAGCAGCGTGGACAGGGGTGAAAAACTGTTTTTT
CASSVDRGEKLFF
>NA|TRBV7-9|TRBJ2-5|NA
TGTGCCAGCAGCTCCTCTAGCGTGGAGACCCAGTACTTC
CASSSSSVETQYF
>TRBD2|TRBV5-1|TRBJ2-5|few
TGCGCCAGCAGGACTAGCGGGGGTTGGGAAGAGACCCAGTACTTC
CASRTSGGWEETQYF
>TRBD1|TRBV6-5|TRBJ2-3|NA
TGTGCCAGCCGGGACAGGGGCGCAGATACGCAGTATTTT
CASRDRGADTQYF
>TRBD1|TRBV2|TRBJ2-4|NA
TGTGCCAGCAAGCCCCGAATCAGACAGGGTAAAAACATTCAGTACTTC
CASKPRIRQGKNIQYF
>NA|TRBV30|TRBJ2-7|NA
TGTGCCTGGAGTGTGGGAGTCCCTGATACCGAGCAGTACTTC
CAWSVGVPDTEQYF
>NA|TRBV19|TRBJ1-2|NA
TGTGCAGCATTTGCGGGCCGCTATGGCTACACCTTC
CAAFAGRYGYTF
>NA|TRBV5-1|TRBJ2-1|NA
TGCGCCAGCAGCCCAACGGCCGGAGGTGAGCAGTTCTTC
CASSPTAGGEQFF
>NA|TRBV6-5|TRBJ1-2|NA
TGTGCCAGCTCACGGGGTGTGGCCTATGGCTACACCTTC
CASSRGVAYGYTF
>TRBD1|TRBV18|TRBJ1-2|NA
TGTGCCAGCTCACCGGGACAGTCTAACTATGGCTACACCTTC
CASSPGQSNYGYTF
>TRBD1|TRBV9|TRBJ1-3|few
TGTGCCAGCAGCCCCGCGGGGACAGGGATTGGAAACACCATATATTTT
CASSPAGTGIGNTIYF
>NA|TRBV19|TRBJ1-3|NA
TGTGCCAGTAGGGACTCTAGCTCTGGAAACACCATATATTTT
CASRDSSSGNTIYF
>TRBD1|TRBV28|TRBJ2-7|NA
TGTGCCAGCACCTCGACAGGGCCCGCAACCTACGAGCAGTACTTC
CASTSTGPATYEQYF
>NA|TRBV7-8|TRBJ2-2|NA
TGTGCCAGCACCGAGAGGGGACTTGCGAGGACCGGGGAGCTGTTTTTT
CASTERGLARTGELFF
>NA|TRBV10-3|TRBJ2-1|NA
TGTGCCATCAGTGGTCTCGGGGGCAATGAGCAGTTCTTC
CAISGLGGNEQFF
>NA|TRBV5-1|TRBJ1-2|NA
TGCGCCAGCAGCCTCCAGGGAGGGGCGGGCTACACCTTC
CASSLQGGAGYTF